This TCR beta chain appears in the sequencing data of a study of blood T cell repertoires in COVID-19. The CDR3 totals 15 residues. Trimming at V came to 5 bases and at J to 7 bases, leaving 11 bases not matched to a gene. CDR1 SGHNT and CDR2 YYREEE come from the germline V gene (reference sequence). Using immunoSEQ multiplex PCR, the repertoire was profiled, and TCRdb retains in-frame clones only, with some absent. The sample records about 140,000 clones, approximately 82% being singletons. V and J are TRBV5-4 and TRBJ2-1; 8 bases fit TRBD1. The source is a man in his 60s with active or convalescent COVID-19. The sample comprised peripheral blood. The CDR3 sequence is CASRSGGQGENEQFF. The CDR3 nucleotides are TGTGCCAGCAGATCGGGTGGACAGGGCGAGAATGAGCAGTTCTTC.